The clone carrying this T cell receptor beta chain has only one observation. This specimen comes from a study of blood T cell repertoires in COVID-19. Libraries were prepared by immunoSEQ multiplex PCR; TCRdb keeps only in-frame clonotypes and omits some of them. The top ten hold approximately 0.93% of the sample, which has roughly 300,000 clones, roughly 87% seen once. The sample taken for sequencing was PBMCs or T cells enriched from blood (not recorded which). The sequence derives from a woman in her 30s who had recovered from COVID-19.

The CDR3 bases are TGCGCCAGCAGCCAAGGACTGAATCAGCCCCAGCATTTT. Translation gives CASSQGLNQPQHF. The rearrangement links TRBV4-3 to TRBJ1-5; D ambiguous. Germline CDR1 and CDR2: LGHNA and YSLEER. The CDR3 length is 13 residues. Between the trimmed V and J ends, which lost 1 base and 4 bases, there was a span of 5 bases.